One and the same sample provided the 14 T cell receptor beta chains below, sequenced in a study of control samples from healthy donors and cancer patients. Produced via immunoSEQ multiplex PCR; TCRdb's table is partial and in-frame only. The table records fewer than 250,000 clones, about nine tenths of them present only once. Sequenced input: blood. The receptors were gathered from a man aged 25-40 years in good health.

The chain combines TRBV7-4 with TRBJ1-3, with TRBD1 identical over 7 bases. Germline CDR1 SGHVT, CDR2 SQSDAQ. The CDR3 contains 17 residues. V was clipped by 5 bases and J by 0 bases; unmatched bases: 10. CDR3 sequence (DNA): TGTGCCAGCAGCCAGACACAGGGGCCTGTCTCTGGAAACACCATATATTTT. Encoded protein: CASSQTQGPVSGNTIYF.

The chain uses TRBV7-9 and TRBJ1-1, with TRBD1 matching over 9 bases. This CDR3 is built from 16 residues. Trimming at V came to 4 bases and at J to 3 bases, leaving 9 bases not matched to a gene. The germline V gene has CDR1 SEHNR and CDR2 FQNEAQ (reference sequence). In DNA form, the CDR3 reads TGTGCCAGCAGCTGGTTCACAGGGGGCCTGGACACTGAAGCTTTCTTT. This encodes CASSWFTGGLDTEAFF.

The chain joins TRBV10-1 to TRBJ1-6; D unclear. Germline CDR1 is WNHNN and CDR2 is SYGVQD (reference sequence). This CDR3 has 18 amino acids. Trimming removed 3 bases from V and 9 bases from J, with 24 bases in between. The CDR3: CASSDPAKAGSLCSPLHF. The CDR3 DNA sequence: TGCGCCAGCAGTGATCCCGCTAAGGCTGGAAGTCTGTGTTCACCCCTCCACTTT.

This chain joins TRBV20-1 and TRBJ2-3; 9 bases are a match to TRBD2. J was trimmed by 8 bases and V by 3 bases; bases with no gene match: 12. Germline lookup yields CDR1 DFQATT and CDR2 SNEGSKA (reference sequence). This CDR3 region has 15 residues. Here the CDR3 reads CSASRGGGGRSTQYF. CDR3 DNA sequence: TGCAGTGCTAGTCGAGGCGGGGGGGGGAGAAGTACGCAGTATTTT.

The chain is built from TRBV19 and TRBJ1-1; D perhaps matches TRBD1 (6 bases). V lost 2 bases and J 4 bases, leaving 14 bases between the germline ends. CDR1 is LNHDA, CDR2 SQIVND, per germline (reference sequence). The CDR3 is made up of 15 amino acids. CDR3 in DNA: TGTGCCAGTAGTATATATGAGGGGGTATTCACTGAAGCTTTCTTT. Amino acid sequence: CASSIYEGVFTEAFF.

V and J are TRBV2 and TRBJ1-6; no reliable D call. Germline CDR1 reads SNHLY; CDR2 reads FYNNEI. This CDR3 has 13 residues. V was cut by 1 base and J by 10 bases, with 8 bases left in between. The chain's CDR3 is CASSEEWKSPLHF. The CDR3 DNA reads TGTGCCAGCAGTGAAGAGTGGAAATCACCCCTCCACTTT.

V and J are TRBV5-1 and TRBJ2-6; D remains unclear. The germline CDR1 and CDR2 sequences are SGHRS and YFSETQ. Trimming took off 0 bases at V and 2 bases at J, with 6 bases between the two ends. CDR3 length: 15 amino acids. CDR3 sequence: CASSLDGPGANVLTF. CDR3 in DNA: TGCGCCAGCAGCTTGGACGGCCCTGGGGCCAACGTCCTGACTTTC.

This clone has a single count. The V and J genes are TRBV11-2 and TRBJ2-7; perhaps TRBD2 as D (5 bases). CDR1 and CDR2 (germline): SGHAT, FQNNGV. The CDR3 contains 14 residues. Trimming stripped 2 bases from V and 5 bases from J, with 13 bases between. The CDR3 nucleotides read TGTGCCAGCAGCTTACTGACTATGGGCCACGAGCAGTACTTC. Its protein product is CASSLLTMGHEQYF. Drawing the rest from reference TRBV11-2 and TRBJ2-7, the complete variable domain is EAGVAQSPRYKIIEKRQSVAFWCNPISGHATLYWYQQILGQGPKLLIQFQNNGVVDDSQLPKDRFSAERLKGVDSTLKIQPAKLEDSAVYLCASSLLTMGHEQYFGPGTRLTVT.

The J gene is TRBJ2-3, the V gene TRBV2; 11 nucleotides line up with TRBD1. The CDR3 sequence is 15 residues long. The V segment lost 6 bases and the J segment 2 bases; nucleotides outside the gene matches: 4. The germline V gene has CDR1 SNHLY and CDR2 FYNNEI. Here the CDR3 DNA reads TGTGCCAGCAGCGGGGACAGGGGGAACACAGATACGCAGTATTTT. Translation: CASSGDRGNTDTQYF.

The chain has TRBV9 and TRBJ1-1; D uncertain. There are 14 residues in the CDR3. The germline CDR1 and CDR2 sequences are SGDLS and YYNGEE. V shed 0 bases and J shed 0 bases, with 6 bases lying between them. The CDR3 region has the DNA TGTGCCAGCAGCGTAGAACAAATGAACACTGAAGCTTTCTTT. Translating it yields CASSVEQMNTEAFF.

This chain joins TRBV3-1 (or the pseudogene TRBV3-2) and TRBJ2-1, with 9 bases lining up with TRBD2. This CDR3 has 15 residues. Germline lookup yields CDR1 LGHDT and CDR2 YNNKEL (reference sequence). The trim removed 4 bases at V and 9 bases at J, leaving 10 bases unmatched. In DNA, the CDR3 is TGTGCCAGCAGCCCCTCTGGCGGGGGGGCTGGTGAGCAGTTCTTC. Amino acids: CASSPSGGGAGEQFF.

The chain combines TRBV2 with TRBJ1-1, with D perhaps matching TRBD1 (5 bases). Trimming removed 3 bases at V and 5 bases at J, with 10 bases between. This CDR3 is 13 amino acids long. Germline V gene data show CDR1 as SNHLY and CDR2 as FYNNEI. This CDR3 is CASSDQEGTEAFF. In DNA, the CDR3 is TGTGCCAGCAGTGACCAGGAGGGGACTGAAGCTTTCTTT.

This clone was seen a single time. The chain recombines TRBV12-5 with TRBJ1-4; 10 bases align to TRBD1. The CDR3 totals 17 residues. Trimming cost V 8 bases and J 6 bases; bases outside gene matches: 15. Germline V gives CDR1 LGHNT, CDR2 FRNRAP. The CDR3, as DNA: TGTGCTAGTTCCGAAGGAATAACGGGACAGGGGTATGAAAAACTGTTTTTT. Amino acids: CASSEGITGQGYEKLFF.

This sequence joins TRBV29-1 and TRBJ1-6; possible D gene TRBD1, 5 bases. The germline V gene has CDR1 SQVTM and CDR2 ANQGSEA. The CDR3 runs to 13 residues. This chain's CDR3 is CATAQGYNSPLHF. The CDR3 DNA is TGCGCGACGGCGCAGGGCTATAATTCACCCCTCCACTTT.